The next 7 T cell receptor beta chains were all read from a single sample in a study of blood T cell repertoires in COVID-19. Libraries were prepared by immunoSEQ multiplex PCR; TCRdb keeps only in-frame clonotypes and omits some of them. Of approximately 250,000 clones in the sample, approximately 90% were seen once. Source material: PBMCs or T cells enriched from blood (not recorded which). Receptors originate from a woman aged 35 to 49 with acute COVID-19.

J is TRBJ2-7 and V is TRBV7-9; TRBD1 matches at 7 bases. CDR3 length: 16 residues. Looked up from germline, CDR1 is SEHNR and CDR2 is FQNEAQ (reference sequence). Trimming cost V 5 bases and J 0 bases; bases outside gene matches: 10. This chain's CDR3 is CASSDYRGFISYEQYF. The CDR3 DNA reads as TGTGCCAGCAGCGATTACAGGGGTTTTATCTCCTACGAGCAGTACTTC.

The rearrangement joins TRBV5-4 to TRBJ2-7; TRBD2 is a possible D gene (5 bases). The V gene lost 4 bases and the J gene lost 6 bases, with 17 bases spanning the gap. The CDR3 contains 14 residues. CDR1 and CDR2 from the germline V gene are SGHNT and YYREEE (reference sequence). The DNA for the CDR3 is TGTGCCAGCAGCAATCCTCCAGAGGACTTCGAGCAGTACGTC. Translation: CASSNPPEDFEQYV.

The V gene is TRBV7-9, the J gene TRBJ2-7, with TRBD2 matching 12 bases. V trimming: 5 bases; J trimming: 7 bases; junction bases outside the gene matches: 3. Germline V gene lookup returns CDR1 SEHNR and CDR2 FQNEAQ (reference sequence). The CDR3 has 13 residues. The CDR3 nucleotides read TGTGCCAGCAGCACGGGACTAGCGGGTGAGCAGTACTTC. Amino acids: CASSTGLAGEQYF.

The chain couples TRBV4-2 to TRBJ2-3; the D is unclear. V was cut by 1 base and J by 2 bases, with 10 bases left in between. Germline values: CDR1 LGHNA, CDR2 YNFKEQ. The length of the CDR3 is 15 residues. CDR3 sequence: CASSQGGGLTDTQYF. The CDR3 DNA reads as TGTGCCAGCAGCCAAGGAGGCGGCCTCACAGATACGCAGTATTTT.

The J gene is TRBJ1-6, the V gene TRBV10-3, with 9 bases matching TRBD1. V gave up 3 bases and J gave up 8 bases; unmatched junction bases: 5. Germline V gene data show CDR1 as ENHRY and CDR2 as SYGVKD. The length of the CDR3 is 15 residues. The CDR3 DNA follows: TGTGCCATCAGTGAACTACAGGGGGCTGATTCACCCCTCCACTTT. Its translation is CAISELQGADSPLHF.

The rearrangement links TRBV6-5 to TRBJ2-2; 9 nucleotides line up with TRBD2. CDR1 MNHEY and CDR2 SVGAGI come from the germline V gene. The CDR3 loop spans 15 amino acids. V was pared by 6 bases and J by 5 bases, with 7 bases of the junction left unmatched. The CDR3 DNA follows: TGTGCCAGCAGCCTGTTAGCGGGAGAGACCGGGGAGCTGTTTTTT. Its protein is CASSLLAGETGELFF.

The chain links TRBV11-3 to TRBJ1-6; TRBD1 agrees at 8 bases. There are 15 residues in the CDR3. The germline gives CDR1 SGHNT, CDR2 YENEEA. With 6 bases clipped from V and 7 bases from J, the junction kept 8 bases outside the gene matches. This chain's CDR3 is CASRASGQENSPLHF. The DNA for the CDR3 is TGTGCCAGCAGGGCATCGGGACAGGAGAATTCACCCCTCCACTTT. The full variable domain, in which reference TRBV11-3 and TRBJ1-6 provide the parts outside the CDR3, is EAGVVQSPRYKIIEKKQPVAFWCNPISGHNTLYWYLQNLGQGPELLIRYENEEAVDDSQLPKDRFSAERLKGVDSTLKIQPAELGDSAVYLCASRASGQENSPLHFGNGTRLTVT.